The 27 T cell receptor beta chains below were found in one sample sequenced in a study of monozygotic twins with inflammatory bowel disease. Using the 5' RACE reads, TCRdb records one entry per CDR3 protein without DNA. The sample has some 300,000 distinct CDR3 sequences, and its top ten clones hold more than 4.5%. The sample consisted of blood. Receptors originate from a human donor with ulcerative colitis or Crohn's disease, or a healthy co-twin of an affected twin (not recorded which).

The rearrangement joins TRBV20-1 to TRBJ2-2; TCRdb returns TRBD2, unconfirmable since there is no DNA. Germline V lookup: CDR1 DFQATT, CDR2 SNEGSKA (reference sequence). This CDR3 is built from 14 residues. The CDR3 loop is CSATSGSGSGELFF.

CDR3 protein: CASSLGQGNGYTF. The chain employs TRBV5-1 and TRBJ1-2; TCRdb's D gene call, TRBD1, goes unchecked for lack of DNA. Germline loops: CDR1 SGHRS, CDR2 YFSETQ. This CDR3 contains 13 residues.

The chain recombines TRBV27 with TRBJ2-5; TCRdb's D call of TRBD1 is untestable without DNA. CDR3 length: 14 amino acids. The germline gives CDR1 MNHEY, CDR2 SMNVEV (reference sequence). The CDR3 here is CASGRLGGQETQYF.

The CDR3 is CASTGDRVGYTF. This rearrangement joins TRBV12-3 or TRBV12-4 to TRBJ1-2; there is no DNA to check the TCRdb D call of TRBD1. The CDR3 contains 12 residues.

The chain recombines TRBV9 with TRBJ2-7. CDR1 and CDR2 (germline): SGDLS, YYNGEE. The CDR3 has 13 amino acids. The CDR3 sequence: CASSVGDAYEQYF.

J is TRBJ2-5 and V is TRBV29-1; the D gene TCRdb calls, TRBD1, cannot be checked with no DNA. The CDR3 runs to 15 residues. The germline gives CDR1 SQVTM, CDR2 ANQGSEA. CDR3 protein: CSVGPRTQIWETQYF. Using reference TRBV29-1 and TRBJ2-5 for the parts outside the CDR3, the full variable domain is SAVISQKPSRDICQRGTSLTIQCQVDSQVTMMFWYRQQPGQSLTLIATANQGSEATYESGFVIDKFPISRPNLTFSTLTVSNMSPEDSSIYLCSVGPRTQIWETQYFGPGTRLLVL.

The CDR3 sequence is CSARGQGSNQPQHF. The V gene is TRBV20-1, the J gene TRBJ1-5; the D gene TCRdb calls, TRBD1, cannot be checked with no DNA. The CDR3 contains 14 residues. Germline V gene sequence: CDR1 DFQATT, CDR2 SNEGSKA (reference sequence).

The V and J genes are TRBV18 and TRBJ2-1. The V gene's germline CDR1 is KGHSH and CDR2 LQKENI. The CDR3 runs to 12 residues. The CDR3 reads CASSHDRGEQFF.

The V gene is TRBV4-2, the J gene TRBJ2-1; TCRdb picks TRBD1, but there is no DNA to check that call. The CDR3 runs 16 residues. Germline V gene lookup returns CDR1 LGHNA and CDR2 YNFKEQ. This chain's CDR3 is CASSQEGTNTNNEQFF.

This chain connects TRBV20-1 to TRBJ2-3; TCRdb proposes TRBD1, but this gene call is untestable without DNA. CDR3 length: 15 residues. The germline V gene encodes CDR1 DFQATT and CDR2 SNEGSKA (reference sequence). CDR3 residues: CSVPLAGALTDTQYF.

The gene calls are TRBV3-1 and TRBJ2-1; the TCRdb call, TRBD1, lacks DNA for checking. The germline CDR1 and CDR2 sequences are LGHDT and YNNKEL (reference sequence). The CDR3 sequence is 15 residues long. This CDR3 is CASSHTGVSYNEQFF.

The chain carries TRBV12-3 or TRBV12-4 and TRBJ2-1; TCRdb indicates TRBD1, and absent DNA this call remains unverified. The CDR3 consists of 13 residues. The CDR3 region is CASSFWGANEQFF.

This rearrangement joins TRBV19 to TRBJ2-2; TCRdb designates TRBD1, a call that cannot be tested without DNA. The germline CDR1 and CDR2 sequences are LNHDA and SQIVND (reference sequence). The CDR3 is 16 residues long. The CDR3 loop is CASHRDRGLNTGELLF.

The chain links TRBV24-1 to TRBJ2-7. The germline V gene has CDR1 KGHDR and CDR2 SFDVKD. CDR3 length: 12 residues. CDR3 sequence: CATSDFAYEQYF.

V gene TRBV5-6 combines with J gene TRBJ2-5; checking the TCRdb D call of TRBD1 is not possible without DNA. CDR3 size: 16 residues. Germline CDR1 is SGHDT and CDR2 is YYEEEE. The CDR3 spells CASSLTGVYNQETQYF. The variable domain in full, with the rest retrieved from reference TRBV5-6 and TRBJ2-5, is DAGVTQSPTHLIKTRGQQVTLRCSPKSGHDTVSWYQQALGQGPQFIFQYYEEEERQRGNFPDRFSGHQFPNYSSELNVNALLLGDSALYLCASSLTGVYNQETQYFGPGTRLLVL.

The J gene is TRBJ2-1, the V gene TRBV7-2; there is no DNA to check the TCRdb D call of TRBD2. CDR3 length: 12 amino acids. Per germline, CDR1 SGHTA and CDR2 FQGNSA. The CDR3 loop reads CASSSLGGEQFF.

This chain connects TRBV24-1 to TRBJ2-1. Per germline, CDR1 KGHDR and CDR2 SFDVKD. The CDR3 consists of 13 residues. This chain's CDR3 is CATGTSANNEQFF.

J is TRBJ1-2 and V is TRBV7-2; with no DNA, the TCRdb D assignment of TRBD1 cannot be verified. The CDR3 sequence is 15 residues long. CDR1 and CDR2 (germline): SGHTA, FQGNSA. The CDR3: CASSLSGTVNYGYTF.

The genes are TRBV4-3 and TRBJ2-6. Per germline, CDR1 LGHNA and CDR2 YSLEER. The CDR3 consists of 17 residues. The CDR3: CASSQDTMVAGANVLTF.

The chain joins TRBV7-9 to TRBJ1-2; TCRdb lists TRBD1, though no DNA is available to test this call. Germline lookup yields CDR1 SEHNR and CDR2 FQNEAQ (reference sequence). This CDR3 spans 16 amino acids. CDR3 amino acids: CASSLALGQGSFGYTF.

V usage is TRBV4-3 and J usage is TRBJ2-7; TCRdb designates TRBD2, a call that cannot be tested without DNA. Germline values: CDR1 LGHNA, CDR2 YSLEER. CDR3 length: 15 residues. The CDR3 sequence: CASSQETSGGYAQYF.

This chain connects TRBV11-2 to TRBJ2-2; TCRdb's assignment of TRBD2 cannot be checked, as there is no DNA. Per the germline V gene, CDR1 is SGHAT and CDR2 is FQNNGV. This CDR3 is built from 16 residues. The CDR3 loop is CASSLRGRRDTGELFF. The full variable domain, rest sourced from reference TRBV11-2 and TRBJ2-2, is EAGVAQSPRYKIIEKRQSVAFWCNPISGHATLYWYQQILGQGPKLLIQFQNNGVVDDSQLPKDRFSAERLKGVDSTLKIQPAKLEDSAVYLCASSLRGRRDTGELFFGEGSRLTVL.

This chain links TRBV20-1 with TRBJ2-7; no DNA is available, so the TRBD1 call from TCRdb remains unchecked. Germline V gene data show CDR1 as DFQATT and CDR2 as SNEGSKA (reference sequence). This CDR3 has 15 amino acids. This CDR3 is CSAREPGPVNYEQYF.

V gene TRBV24-1 combines with J gene TRBJ2-3; lacking DNA, the TRBD2 call made by TCRdb goes unchecked. The germline V gene encodes CDR1 KGHDR and CDR2 SFDVKD. CDR3 length equals 14 residues. CDR3 amino acids: CATSGLADTDTQYF.

The chain links TRBV7-9 to TRBJ1-2. CDR1 and CDR2 from the germline V gene are SEHNR and FQNEAQ (reference sequence). This CDR3 is 12 amino acids long. CDR3 in amino acids: CASTLQSEGYTF.

The chain is built from TRBV9 and TRBJ2-2; the D call of TRBD1 rests on TCRdb alone, since no DNA is present to check it. Germline loops: CDR1 SGDLS, CDR2 YYNGEE. This CDR3 contains 16 residues. The CDR3 loop reads CASSVGAAPNTGELFF.

J is TRBJ2-7 and V is TRBV29-1; TCRdb's D call, TRBD1, is unchecked because there is no DNA. The germline V gene has CDR1 SQVTM and CDR2 ANQGSEA. This CDR3 contains 14 residues. This chain's CDR3 is CSVGGDSSLGEQYF.